This TCR beta chain was captured in a study of Graves' ophthalmopathy and Graves' hyperthyroidism. From RNA, the CDR3 regions of TCR beta chains were amplified and sequenced. First-round RT-PCR relied on HTBI primers, and a second-round multiplex PCR came next. One entry per CDR3 protein results from TCRdb running MiXCR on the multiplex PCR reads. The sample has around 470,000 distinct CDR3 sequences; around an eighth are singletons. This clonotype was seen ten or more times. The sequence was obtained from a woman in her twenties or thirties with Graves' ophthalmopathy. The specimen was blood.

For the CDR3, the DNA is TGTGCCAGCAGCACGGGTGGGGCAGGCGAGCAGTACTTC. It specifies CASSTGGAGEQYF. This rearrangement joins TRBV9 to TRBJ2-7; possible D gene TRBD1, 5 bases. CDR1 is SGDLS and CDR2 is YYNGEE in the germline V gene. V lost 4 bases, J lost 6 bases, and 14 bases lay in between. The CDR3 is 13 residues long.